The 25 T cell receptor beta chains given below trace back to one sample, sequenced in a study of T-cell memory formation after mild COVID-19. One entry per CDR3 protein, called by TCRdb with MiXCR from the 5' RACE reads. This sample has roughly 510,000 distinct CDR3 sequences; 17% occur once, and the top ten carry 8.1%. The specimen sequenced was PBMCs or a T cell subset sorted from them (not recorded which). The origin of the receptors is an adult woman who had mild COVID-19 (a few samples of this study predate the infection). Cell type and time point are not known.

Here the CDR3 DNA reads TGTGCCAGCAGTCTAATTACTAGCGGAGCGAACACCGGGGAGCTGTTTTTT. Translating it yields CASSLITSGANTGELFF. The gene calls are TRBV6-1 and TRBJ2-2, with 8 bases fitting TRBD2. The CDR3 runs 17 residues. Trimming removed 5 bases from V and 0 bases from J; junction bases left unmatched: 8. CDR1 MNHNS and CDR2 SASEGT come from the germline V gene.

The chain carries TRBV11-3 and TRBJ2-1; D might be TRBD1 (6 bases). This CDR3 is built from 15 residues. CDR1 is SGHNT and CDR2 is YENEEA in the germline V gene. V lost 5 bases to trimming and J lost 9 bases, with 20 bases between them. CDR3 residues: CASSNYREPSAEQFF. CDR3 nucleotide sequence: TGTGCCAGCAGCAACTACAGGGAACCGAGCGCTGAGCAGTTCTTC.

In its sample, this clonotype was seen a few times. The chain carries TRBV11-2 and TRBJ1-2; no clear D. The CDR3 runs to 16 residues. CDR1 is SGHAT, CDR2 FQNNGV, per germline. Trimming removed 5 bases at V and 3 bases at J, with 19 bases between. The DNA of the CDR3 is TGTGCCAGCAGCGGCTACGGAGCCCAGGTGGACTATGGCTACACCTTC. Its protein is CASSGYGAQVDYGYTF.

At least ten counts were recorded for this clonotype. The chain carries TRBV29-1 and TRBJ2-3; D gene unclear. Germline CDR1 SQVTM, CDR2 ANQGSEA. The CDR3 extends over 13 amino acids. The V end was cut by 4 bases, the J end by 0 bases, with 8 bases between. This CDR3 is CSVVRDSTDTQYF. The CDR3 DNA follows: TGCAGCGTTGTACGTGACAGCACAGATACGCAGTATTTT.

This clonotype was detected once. The chain couples TRBV9 to TRBJ1-6; tentative D call: TRBD1 (6 bases). The germline V gene has CDR1 SGDLS and CDR2 YYNGEE. Trimming removed 4 bases at V and 8 bases at J, with 13 bases between. The CDR3 consists of 14 residues. CDR3 DNA: TGTGCCAGCAGCCGACTGAAGGGGGATTCACCCCTCCACTTT. This translates into CASSRLKGDSPLHF.

This clonotype has a handful of counts. The chain recombines TRBV4-2 with TRBJ2-7; D possibly corresponds to TRBD1 (7 bases). V shed 3 bases and J shed 6 bases, with 18 bases lying between them. The CDR3 is 15 residues long. CDR1 LGHNA and CDR2 YNFKEQ come from the germline V gene. The CDR3, as DNA: TGTGCCAGCAGCCAGGCCGCAGGGGGGCAGGGCGAGCAGTACTTC. Protein product: CASSQAAGGQGEQYF.

This clonotype was picked up many times. The V and J genes are TRBV21-1 and TRBJ1-1. TRBV21-1 is termed a pseudogene. The CDR3 is made up of 13 amino acids. The CDR3 DNA is TGTGCCAGCAGCAAAAGGAGAAACACTGAAGCTTTCTTT. Protein: CASSKRRNTEAFF.

This clonotype has just a few counts. The chain joins TRBV7-9 to TRBJ2-5, with 9 bases lining up with TRBD1. The J segment lost 1 base and the V segment lost 5 bases, leaving 2 bases of the junction unmatched. The CDR3 has 14 residues. Germline lookup yields CDR1 SEHNR and CDR2 FQNEAQ (reference sequence). CDR3 nucleotides: TGTGCCAGCAGCATACAGGGGGCCCAAGAGACCCAGTACTTC. Its translation is CASSIQGAQETQYF.

This clonotype appeared many times. The chain couples TRBV7-7 to TRBJ2-2; D assignment may be TRBD1 or TRBD2 (6 bases each). V gave up 5 bases and J gave up 4 bases, with 11 bases separating them. Per germline, CDR1 SSHAT and CDR2 FNYEAQ (reference sequence). The CDR3 has 14 residues. The CDR3 DNA is TGTGCCAGCAGCCCGGGGGCGGTCACCGGGGAGCTGTTTTTT. Translating gives CASSPGAVTGELFF.

This clonotype has a handful of counts. The gene calls are TRBV7-6 and TRBJ2-3, with 10 bases aligning to TRBD2. Germline values: CDR1 SGHVS, CDR2 FNYEAQ. The junction had 12 bases not matched to a gene; V was cut back by 1 base and J by 8 bases. This CDR3 is 17 amino acids long. The CDR3, as DNA: TGTGCCAGCAGCTTAGAAGGAAGCGGGAGGGCCGGAGGTACGCAGTATTTT. Residues: CASSLEGSGRAGGTQYF. Using reference TRBV7-6 and TRBJ2-3 for the parts outside the CDR3, the full variable domain is GAGVSQSPRYKVTKRGQDVALRCDPISGHVSLYWYRQALGQGPEFLTYFNYEAQQDKSGLPNDRFSAERPEGSISTLTIQRTEQRDSAMYRCASSLEGSGRAGGTQYFGPGTRLTVL.

This clonotype was detected only a few times. The chain carries TRBV18 and TRBJ2-3, with TRBD2 matching 12 bases. With 3 bases clipped from V and 0 bases from J, the junction kept 13 bases outside the gene matches. This CDR3 region has 20 residues. Germline loops: CDR1 KGHSH, CDR2 LQKENI. CDR3 coding DNA: TGTGCCAGCTCACCTGGACTTATTGGACTAGCGGGGATTAGCACAGATACGCAGTATTTT. This encodes CASSPGLIGLAGISTDTQYF.

The rearrangement uses TRBV7-9 and TRBJ1-2, with no clear D. Trimming removed 9 bases at V and 4 bases at J, with 15 bases between. Germline assignment: CDR1 SEHNR and CDR2 FQNEAQ (reference sequence). The length of the CDR3 is 13 residues. For the CDR3, the DNA is TGTGCCAGGGAGACGATTGCAGGCTATGGCTACACCTTC. Translation: CARETIAGYGYTF. Full variable domain (missing parts from reference TRBV7-9 and TRBJ1-2): DTGVSQNPRHKITKRGQNVTFRCDPISEHNRLYWYRQTLGQGPEFLTYFQNEAQLEKSRLLSDRFSAERPKGSFSTLEIQRTEQGDSAMYLCARETIAGYGYTFGSGTRLTVV.

The chain combines TRBV12-3 or TRBV12-4 with TRBJ2-2; 7 bases are a match to TRBD1. V gave up 6 bases and J gave up 7 bases; unmatched junction bases: 5. The CDR3 loop spans 13 amino acids. The CDR3 nucleotides read TGTGCCAGCAGGACAGGGTTGGACGGGGAGCTGTTTTTT. Protein sequence: CASRTGLDGELFF.

J is TRBJ2-7 and V is TRBV5-5; 9 bases fit TRBD2. Germline lookup yields CDR1 SGHKS and CDR2 YYEKEE (reference sequence). There are 15 residues in the CDR3. J gave up 7 bases and V 2 bases, and 10 bases lay outside the gene matches. In DNA, the CDR3 is TGTGCCAGCAGCTTAGTCTCTAGCGGGGCGAGGGAGCAGTACTTC. Translating gives CASSLVSSGAREQYF.

The genes are TRBV29-1 and TRBJ2-7; possibly TRBD2 for D (6 bases). CDR3 length: 13 amino acids. V was trimmed by 6 bases and J by 2 bases, leaving 14 bases between them. Looked up from germline, CDR1 is SQVTM and CDR2 is ANQGSEA. The CDR3 is CSVHGGGAYEQYF. In DNA form, the CDR3 reads TGCAGCGTCCACGGCGGCGGGGCCTACGAGCAGTACTTC.

The V call is TRBV6-5, the J call TRBJ2-2, with D unclear. The CDR3 has 14 amino acids. Germline V gene data show CDR1 as MNHEY and CDR2 as SVGAGI. Trimming left V 0 bases short and J 5 bases short, with 7 bases between. CDR3 in amino acids: CASSYSVLTGELFF. For the CDR3, the DNA is TGTGCCAGCAGTTACTCGGTGTTAACCGGGGAGCTGTTTTTT.

V is TRBV7-2 and J is TRBJ1-1; a possible D gene is TRBD1 (5 bases). This CDR3 has 15 amino acids. The germline gives CDR1 SGHTA, CDR2 FQGNSA. V lost 1 base, J lost 1 base, and 10 bases lay in between. As DNA, the CDR3 is TGTGCCAGCAGCTTAGTTTCAGGGCAGAACACTGAAGCTTTCTTT. Translation: CASSLVSGQNTEAFF.

This rearrangement joins TRBV4-1 to TRBJ2-7; 8 positions match TRBD2. Germline CDR1 and CDR2: MGHRA and YSYEKL. The V segment lost 0 bases and the J segment 4 bases; nucleotides outside the gene matches: 8. The CDR3 spans 16 residues. For the CDR3, the DNA is TGCGCCAGCAGCCAAGATTCGGCGGGGGGTAGGTACGAGCAGTACTTC. This translates into CASSQDSAGGRYEQYF.

The V gene is TRBV27, the J gene TRBJ2-1; the D gene is possibly TRBD1 (5 bases). Per the germline V gene, CDR1 is MNHEY and CDR2 is SMNVEV (reference sequence). V was cut by 3 bases and J by 7 bases, with 13 bases left in between. The CDR3 runs to 14 residues. The CDR3 DNA sequence: TGTGCCAGCAGTTTGCAGGGCATGGGGAATGAGCAGTTCTTC. Protein product: CASSLQGMGNEQFF.

V and J are TRBV9 and TRBJ2-1, with D perhaps TRBD2 (5 bases). The CDR3 is 18 amino acids. The germline V and J ends were trimmed by 0 bases and 1 base, with 17 bases remaining between them. Germline V gene lookup returns CDR1 SGDLS and CDR2 YYNGEE. The CDR3 loop is CASSVGASWSVSYNEQFF. The DNA of the CDR3 is TGTGCCAGCAGCGTAGGGGCTAGCTGGAGTGTGTCCTACAATGAGCAGTTCTTC. Filled out from reference TRBV9 and TRBJ2-1, the complete variable domain reads DSGVTQTPKHLITATGQRVTLRCSPRSGDLSVYWYQQSLDQGLQFLIQYYNGEERAKGNILERFSAQQFPDLHSELNLSSLELGDSALYFCASSVGASWSVSYNEQFFGPGTRLTVL.

This clonotype showed up just a few times. V gene TRBV27 combines with J gene TRBJ1-1; D ambiguous. Germline lookup yields CDR1 MNHEY and CDR2 SMNVEV (reference sequence). The ends were cut back, 5 bases at V and 0 bases at J, with 19 bases in the middle. CDR3 size: 17 residues. CDR3 nucleotides: TGTGCCAGCAGTACTCTTGAGGAGGCGGGAATGAACACTGAAGCTTTCTTT. Translated, it gives CASSTLEEAGMNTEAFF.

This clonotype has at least ten counts. The chain is built from TRBV4-3 and TRBJ1-5; no clear D. Trimming removed 1 base from V and 0 bases from J, with 7 bases in between. Germline CDR1 and CDR2: LGHNA and YSLEER. This CDR3 spans 15 amino acids. The CDR3 DNA reads TGCGCCAGCAGCCAAGGGAAGATTAGCAATCAGCCCCAGCATTTT. Its protein product is CASSQGKISNQPQHF.

This clonotype was detected a few times. This chain links TRBV27 with TRBJ2-1, with D possibly matching TRBD2 (5 bases). V lost 2 bases to trimming and J lost 15 bases, with 23 bases between them. The CDR3 consists of 15 residues. Germline V gene sequence: CDR1 MNHEY, CDR2 SMNVEV (reference sequence). The CDR3 here is CASSLNPRVATRWFF. The DNA of the CDR3 is TGTGCCAGCAGTTTAAACCCTCGCGTAGCGACGAGATGGTTCTTC.

This clonotype has only a few counts. The chain is built from TRBV20-1 and TRBJ1-1; TRBD1 is a possible D gene (5 bases). The V and J ends lost 4 bases and 0 bases respectively, with 9 bases between them. Germline V gene sequence: CDR1 DFQATT, CDR2 SNEGSKA (reference sequence). The CDR3 is 13 amino acids. The CDR3 is CSAIGTVNTEAFF. For the CDR3, the DNA is TGCAGTGCTATCGGGACGGTGAACACTGAAGCTTTCTTT.

The chain links TRBV12-3 or TRBV12-4 to TRBJ2-2, with a weak D call TRBD2 (5 bases). The V end was cut by 3 bases, the J end by 7 bases, with 9 bases between. This CDR3 contains 13 residues. The CDR3 reads CASSFERGGELFF. CDR3 nucleotide sequence: TGTGCCAGCAGTTTTGAACGGGGCGGGGAGCTGTTTTTT.